Following are 9 T cell receptor beta chains from one sample sequenced in a study of vaccination effects on CD4 cells after COVID-19. The antigens for these receptors are not known. Here immunoSEQ multiplex PCR was the method, and the copy in TCRdb shows in-frame clones only, minus some. This table has some 40,000 clones, less than 85% appearing once. Upon completion of around eleven days in culture, CD4+ T cells were isolated. The person acquired a PCR-confirmed SARS-CoV-2 infection between March and December 2020. Participants completed two doses of the BNT162b2 or mRNA-1273 vaccine. The sequencing used CD4+ T cells from PBMCs cultured without peptide, collected after COVID-19 vaccination. The receptors derive from a human donor who had a prior SARS-CoV-2 infection.

This clone was detected only once. The chain employs TRBV6-5 and TRBJ1-5, with TRBD1 matching over 12 bases. V shed 6 bases and J 7 bases; nucleotides not matched to a gene: 7. The CDR3 runs 15 residues. The germline V gene encodes CDR1 MNHEY and CDR2 SVGAGI. Here the CDR3 DNA reads TGTGCCAGCAGCCGGGACAGGGGGCGCGGGCAGCCCCAGCATTTT. It specifies CASSRDRGRGQPQHF.

The V and J genes are TRBV3-1 (or the pseudogene TRBV3-2) and TRBJ2-6; D gene uncertain. The CDR3 covers 19 residues. Trimming removed 2 bases from V and 0 bases from J, with 17 bases in between. Germline V gene data show CDR1 as LGHDT and CDR2 as YNNKEL (reference sequence). The CDR3 DNA reads as TGTGCCAGCAGCCAAAAGAGACCGCCGTCGTCCTCTGGGGCCAACGTCCTGACTTTC. It translates to CASSQKRPPSSSGANVLTF.

The V call is TRBV6-5, the J call TRBJ1-3; D not certain. This CDR3 has 16 residues. Germline-derived CDR1 and CDR2 are MNHEY and SVGAGI. V lost 0 bases, J lost 0 bases, and 9 bases lay in between. The CDR3, as DNA: TGTGCCAGCAGTTACTCGGGCGGGAACTCTGGAAACACCATATATTTT. It encodes CASSYSGGNSGNTIYF.

The chain couples TRBV6-5 to TRBJ1-4; TRBD1 aligns across 7 bases. V lost 6 bases and J lost 0; bases outside the gene matches: 1. Per the germline V gene, CDR1 is MNHEY and CDR2 is SVGAGI. The CDR3 is made up of 14 amino acids. The CDR3 here is CASRGQTTNEKLFF. Written as DNA, the CDR3 is TGTGCCAGCAGGGGACAGACAACTAATGAAAAACTGTTTTTT.

The chain joins TRBV19 to TRBJ1-1; D not resolved. Trimming removed 1 base from V and 0 bases from J, with 6 bases in between. The CDR3 has 14 amino acids. Germline CDR1 is LNHDA and CDR2 is SQIVND (reference sequence). CDR3 bases: TGTGCCAGTAGTATAGCTCCGATGAACACTGAAGCTTTCTTT. Translation gives CASSIAPMNTEAFF.

The V call is TRBV4-2, the J call TRBJ2-5; TRBD1 matches 7 bases. The CDR3 is 18 amino acids. The J segment lost 2 bases and the V segment lost 2 bases, leaving 14 bases of the junction unmatched. Germline V gene sequence: CDR1 LGHNA, CDR2 YNFKEQ. DNA of the CDR3: TGTGCCAGCAGCCAACCCCCGCGACAGGGATTCAGGCAAGAGACCCAGTACTTC. Residues: CASSQPPRQGFRQETQYF.

Concerning this clone: One end of the junction fails to match germline, which may point to a read error. V gene TRBV18 combines with J gene TRBJ1-6, with unresolved D. CDR3 length equals 18 residues. In germline, CDR1 is KGHSH, CDR2 LQKENI. The CDR3: CASSPERHSSSHNSPLHF. The DNA for the CDR3 is TGTGCCAGCTCACCAGAGCGACATTCGAGCTCCCATAATTCACCCCTCCACTTT.

This chain links TRBV7-9 with TRBJ2-1; D ambiguous. V lost 4 bases, J lost 8 bases, and 21 bases lay in between. This CDR3 is 16 amino acids long. Germline CDR1 and CDR2: SEHNR and FQNEAQ (reference sequence). In DNA, the CDR3 is TGTGCCAGCAGCTCAGTGGGGAAAGACGTCTTCCATGAGCAGTTCTTC. Its translation: CASSSVGKDVFHEQFF.

The chain has TRBV6-5 and TRBJ2-7, with D possibly being TRBD1 (6 bases). The germline V gene has CDR1 MNHEY and CDR2 SVGAGI. The germline V and J ends were trimmed by 2 bases and 2 bases, with 10 bases remaining between them. This CDR3 has 14 amino acids. The CDR3 DNA reads as TGTGCCAGCAGTTACACCAGACAGGCCTACGAGCAGTACTTC. Its translation is CASSYTRQAYEQYF.